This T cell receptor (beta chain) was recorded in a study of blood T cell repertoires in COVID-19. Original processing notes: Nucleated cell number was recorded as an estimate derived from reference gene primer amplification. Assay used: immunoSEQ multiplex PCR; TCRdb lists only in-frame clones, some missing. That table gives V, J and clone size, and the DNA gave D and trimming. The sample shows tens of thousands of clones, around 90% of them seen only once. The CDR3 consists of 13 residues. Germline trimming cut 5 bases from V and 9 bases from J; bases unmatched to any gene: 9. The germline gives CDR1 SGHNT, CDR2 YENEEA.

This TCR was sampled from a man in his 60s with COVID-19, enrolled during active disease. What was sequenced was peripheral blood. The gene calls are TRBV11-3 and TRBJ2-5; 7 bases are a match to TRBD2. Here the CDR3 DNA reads TGTGCCAGCAGCCCAGGGAGGGACGGGTCCCAGTACTTC. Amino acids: CASSPGRDGSQYF.